Listed below are T cell receptor beta chains from one sample, sequenced in a study of cytomegalovirus exposure and HLA in healthy donors. Only in-frame clones appear in the TCRdb table, and some are missing; sequencing was by immunoSEQ multiplex PCR. The sample has some 120,000 clones, roughly 83% seen once; the top ten hold under 3%. Material: PBMCs. The receptors originated from a woman aged 18-29 years in good health and CMV-seropositive. The conserved cysteine and the conserved F or W are not part of the CDR3 here. Only part of the rows carry a size: once, few, many, or a class if the clone is expanded.

size	V	CDR3
once	TRBV27	ASSMRLSTDTQY
NA	TRBV6-5	ASSSTRVSYEQY
NA	TRBV6-6	ASILSGSGLVEQF
NA	TRBV30	AWRVGFPTGGDEKLF
NA	TRBV9	ASSPQGQGYEQY
NA	TRBV19	ASSIKRGTDTQY
NA	TRBV15	ATSRVDRGNTEAF
NA	TRBV5-4	ASSSKNTEAF
NA	TRBV4-1	ASSQEFVGGRQPQH
NA	TRBV18	ASSPIHEQF
few	TRBV7-9	ASSETRYEQY